The 20 T cell receptor beta chains presented below share a single source sample, sequenced in a study of T cells in Graves' hyperthyroidism and ophthalmopathy. What was amplified from RNA transcripts were TCR beta CDR3 regions. RT-PCR in the first round (using the HTBI primer set) targeted the TCR CDR3. TCRdb used MiXCR to reprocess the multiplex PCR reads, holding one entry per CDR3 protein. The sample shows more than 550,000 distinct CDR3 sequences, over 40% of them seen only once. Sample: peripheral blood or thyroid tissue (not recorded which). The receptors derive from an adult man with Graves' disease, either hyperthyroidism or ophthalmopathy (not recorded which).

The chain links TRBV25-1 to TRBJ2-7; a possible D gene is TRBD1 (5 bases). Germline assignment: CDR1 MGHDK and CDR2 SYGVNS. The CDR3 is made up of 14 amino acids. V lost 1 base to trimming and J lost 5 bases, with 12 bases between them. CDR3 sequence reads: CASSEWGDSDEQYF. CDR3 nucleotide sequence: TGTGCCAGCAGTGAATGGGGCGATTCCGACGAGCAGTACTTC.

The J gene is TRBJ1-4, the V gene TRBV7-9, with a possible D match to TRBD1 (5 bases). This CDR3 contains 14 residues. V lost 5 bases to trimming and J lost 9 bases, with 16 bases between them. Germline values: CDR1 SEHNR, CDR2 FQNEAQ (reference sequence). The CDR3 reads CASSPRDRDQKLFF. The CDR3 coding sequence is TGTGCCAGCAGCCCCCGGGACCGGGATCAAAAACTGTTTTTT.

V is TRBV7-9 and J is TRBJ1-3, with D perhaps matching TRBD1 (6 bases). This CDR3 comprises 15 residues. Trimming removed 5 bases at V and 3 bases at J, with 14 bases between. Germline CDR1 SEHNR, CDR2 FQNEAQ (reference sequence). In DNA, the CDR3 is TGTGCCAGCAGCCAAGAGGGGGGTAATGGAAACACCATATATTTT. Translation: CASSQEGGNGNTIYF.

This clonotype was observed at least ten times. The rearrangement links TRBV7-9 to TRBJ1-3; D unresolved. V lost 5 bases to trimming and J lost 0 bases, with 5 bases between them. Germline V CDR1 and CDR2: SEHNR, FQNEAQ (reference sequence). The CDR3 runs to 13 residues. CDR3 nucleotides: TGTGCCAGCAGCGCCAACTCTGGAAACACCATATATTTT. It yields the protein CASSANSGNTIYF.

This clonotype was detected ten times or more. The chain combines TRBV2 with TRBJ1-5; the match to TRBD1 covers 7 bases. This CDR3 is built from 13 residues. V was pared by 6 bases and J by 4 bases, with 3 bases of the junction left unmatched. The germline CDR1 and CDR2 sequences are SNHLY and FYNNEI. The CDR3 nucleotides are TGTGCCAGCAGGTACAGGGGTAATCAGCCCCAGCATTTT. As protein: CASRYRGNQPQHF.

The chain combines TRBV25-1 with TRBJ1-6; D is perhaps TRBD1 (5 bases). Between the trimmed V and J ends, which lost 1 base and 8 bases, there was a span of 12 bases. The CDR3 is made up of 15 amino acids. Germline CDR1 and CDR2: MGHDK and SYGVNS. The CDR3 coding sequence is TGTGCCAGCAGTGAATCCCCAGGGATCGATTCACCCCTCCACTTT. It codes for CASSESPGIDSPLHF.

The rearrangement joins TRBV7-9 to TRBJ2-5; perhaps TRBD2 as D (6 bases). The V end was cut by 4 bases, the J end by 0 bases, with 24 bases between. This CDR3 spans 19 amino acids. CDR1 and CDR2 (germline): SEHNR, FQNEAQ (reference sequence). The CDR3 sequence is CASSSPIKQTRAYQETQYF. CDR3 DNA: TGTGCCAGCAGCTCACCTATAAAGCAGACTAGAGCGTACCAAGAGACCCAGTACTTC. Filled out from reference TRBV7-9 and TRBJ2-5, the complete variable domain reads DTGVSQNPRHKITKRGQNVTFRCDPISEHNRLYWYRQTLGQGPEFLTYFQNEAQLEKSRLLSDRFSAERPKGSFSTLEIQRTEQGDSAMYLCASSSPIKQTRAYQETQYFGPGTRLLVL.

The chain carries TRBV29-1 and TRBJ1-2, with 7 bases aligning to TRBD1. With V trimmed by 8 bases and J by 8 bases, 8 bases remained unmatched. Germline CDR1 and CDR2: SQVTM and ANQGSEA. The CDR3 has 11 residues. CDR3 region: CSQDREWGYTF. The CDR3 DNA sequence: TGCAGCCAAGACAGGGAGTGGGGCTACACCTTC.

The chain is built from TRBV19 and TRBJ1-4; possible D gene TRBD1, 5 bases. This CDR3 is built from 14 residues. Germline lookup yields CDR1 LNHDA and CDR2 SQIVND (reference sequence). V shed 11 bases and J shed 7 bases, with 20 bases lying between them. CDR3 DNA: TGTGCCTGGAGTGTGAGTAGGGGAGGTGAAAAACTGTTTTTT. It yields the protein CAWSVSRGGEKLFF.

This clonotype was seen many times. CDR3 sequence (DNA): TGTGCCAGCAGCGCTGGGCTCTGGCAGGGGAGTAATTCACCCCTCCACTTT. Amino acid sequence: CASSAGLWQGSNSPLHF. This rearrangement joins TRBV9 to TRBJ1-6, with D maybe TRBD1 (6 bases). V lost 3 bases and J 6 bases, leaving 19 bases between the germline ends. The CDR3 has 17 amino acids. Per germline, CDR1 SGDLS and CDR2 YYNGEE. Drawing the rest from reference TRBV9 and TRBJ1-6, the complete variable domain is DSGVTQTPKHLITATGQRVTLRCSPRSGDLSVYWYQQSLDQGLQFLIQYYNGEERAKGNILERFSAQQFPDLHSELNLSSLELGDSALYFCASSAGLWQGSNSPLHFGNGTRLTVT.

The CDR3, as DNA: TGTGCCAGCAGCTTAGTGGAAAGGGGGACGGAGACCCAGTACTTC. Translating it yields CASSLVERGTETQYF. This chain connects TRBV7-8 to TRBJ2-5; possible D gene TRBD1, 6 bases. Trimming removed 1 base from V and 5 bases from J, with 14 bases in between. The germline CDR1 and CDR2 sequences are SGHVS and FQNEAQ. The CDR3 contains 15 residues.

A remark on this clonotype: This is likely a read error, given that the CDR3 carries no conserved phenylalanine or tryptophan at its end. The genes are TRBV2 and TRBJ1-5, with 10 bases that match TRBD1. V lost 8 bases to trimming and J lost 4 bases; unmatched junction nucleotides: 11. The CDR3 runs to 16 residues. Germline CDR1 SNHLY, CDR2 FYNNEI. The CDR3 spells CASGRTGGALNQPQHS. In nucleotides, the CDR3 is TGTGCCAGCGGGCGGACAGGGGGGGCACTTAATCAGCCCCAGCATTCA.

The CDR3 region is CASTPTGGSGSPLHF. CDR3 coding DNA: TGTGCCAGCACCCCGACAGGGGGCTCTGGGTCACCCCTCCACTTT. The chain couples TRBV6-5 to TRBJ1-6; 10 nucleotides align to TRBD1. The CDR3 length is 15 residues. CDR1 MNHEY and CDR2 SVGAGI come from the germline V gene. With 7 bases clipped from V and 10 bases from J, the junction kept 10 bases outside the gene matches.

The V call is TRBV2, the J call TRBJ1-6; D gene uncertain. V shed 2 bases and J shed 7 bases, with 18 bases lying between them. Germline V lookup: CDR1 SNHLY, CDR2 FYNNEI. CDR3 length: 17 amino acids. The CDR3 sequence is CASSENRPAYSNSPLHF. CDR3 in DNA: TGTGCCAGCAGTGAAAATAGGCCAGCTTATAGCAATTCACCCCTCCACTTT.

This clonotype has at least ten counts. The genes are TRBV20-1 and TRBJ1-1; 7 positions agree with TRBD1. CDR1 is DFQATT and CDR2 is SNEGSKA in the germline V gene (reference sequence). The CDR3 has 13 residues. V trimming: 7 bases; J trimming: 2 bases; junction bases outside the gene matches: 7. CDR3 protein: CSVSRGFNTEAFF. The CDR3 DNA sequence: TGCAGTGTAAGCAGGGGGTTTAACACTGAAGCTTTCTTT.

This clonotype was seen only a few times. This sequence joins TRBV15 and TRBJ2-5; 8 nucleotides align to TRBD1. The CDR3 spans 14 residues. The trim removed 1 base at V and 9 bases at J, leaving 7 bases unmatched. Germline loops: CDR1 LNHNV, CDR2 YYDKDF (reference sequence). CDR3 coding DNA: TGTGCCACCAGCAGAGCGGACAGGGATCAGCCCCAGTACTTC. This codes for CATSRADRDQPQYF.

This clonotype was picked up many times. V gene TRBV24-1 combines with J gene TRBJ2-5; 8 bases map to TRBD1. Germline V gene lookup returns CDR1 KGHDR and CDR2 SFDVKD. V was clipped by 4 bases and J by 3 bases; unmatched bases: 9. The length of the CDR3 is 16 residues. In DNA, the CDR3 is TGTGCCACCAGTGACCTGGGACAGGAGGGGAAAGAGACCCAGTACTTC. Protein product: CATSDLGQEGKETQYF.

A few counts support this clonotype. The gene calls are TRBV20-1 and TRBJ2-7; the match to TRBD2 covers 10 bases. This CDR3 has 15 residues. CDR1 DFQATT and CDR2 SNEGSKA come from the germline V gene (reference sequence). The J segment lost 2 bases and the V segment lost 6 bases, leaving 10 bases of the junction unmatched. The CDR3 region is CSANLAAGGAYEQYF. As DNA, the CDR3 is TGCAGTGCCAACCTGGCAGCGGGAGGGGCCTACGAGCAGTACTTC.

This clonotype has at least ten counts. V gene TRBV19 combines with J gene TRBJ2-3; 8 bases match TRBD2. Germline CDR1 reads LNHDA; CDR2 reads SQIVND (reference sequence). The CDR3 totals 14 residues. Trimming at V came to 9 bases and at J to 5 bases, leaving 10 bases not matched to a gene. DNA of the CDR3: TGTGCCAGCAGGGCTAGCGGGCCGGGAGATACGCAGTATTTT. It yields the protein CASRASGPGDTQYF. The full variable domain, with the rest looked up from reference TRBV19 and TRBJ2-3, is DGGITQSPKYLFRKEGQNVTLSCEQNLNHDAMYWYRQDPGQGLRLIYYSQIVNDFQKGDIAEGYSVSREKKESFPLTVTSAQKNPTAFYLCASRASGPGDTQYFGPGTRLTVL.

On this clonotype: A read error may produce the germline difference seen at one junction end. V usage is TRBV10-3 and J usage is TRBJ2-3; D is possibly TRBD2 (6 bases). Germline V gives CDR1 ENHRY, CDR2 SYGVKD. The CDR3 runs 13 residues. The CDR3 nucleotides are TGTGCCAGCAGTCGGGGACTCAGTGATACGCAGTATTTT. Amino acid sequence: CASSRGLSDTQYF.